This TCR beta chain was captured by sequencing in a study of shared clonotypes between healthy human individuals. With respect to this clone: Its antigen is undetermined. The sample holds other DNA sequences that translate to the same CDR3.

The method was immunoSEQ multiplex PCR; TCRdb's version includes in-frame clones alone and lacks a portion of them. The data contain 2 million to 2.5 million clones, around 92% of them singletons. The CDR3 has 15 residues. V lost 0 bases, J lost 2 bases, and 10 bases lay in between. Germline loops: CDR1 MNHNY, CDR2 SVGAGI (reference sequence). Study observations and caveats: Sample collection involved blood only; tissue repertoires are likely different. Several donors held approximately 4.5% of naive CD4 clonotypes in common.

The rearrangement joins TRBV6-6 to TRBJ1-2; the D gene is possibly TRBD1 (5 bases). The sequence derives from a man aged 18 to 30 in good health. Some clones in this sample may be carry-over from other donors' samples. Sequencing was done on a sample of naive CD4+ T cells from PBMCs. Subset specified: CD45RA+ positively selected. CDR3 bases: TGTGCCAGCAGTTACTCGGGAGGGGCCAACTATGGCTACACCTTC. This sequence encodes CASSYSGGANYGYTF.